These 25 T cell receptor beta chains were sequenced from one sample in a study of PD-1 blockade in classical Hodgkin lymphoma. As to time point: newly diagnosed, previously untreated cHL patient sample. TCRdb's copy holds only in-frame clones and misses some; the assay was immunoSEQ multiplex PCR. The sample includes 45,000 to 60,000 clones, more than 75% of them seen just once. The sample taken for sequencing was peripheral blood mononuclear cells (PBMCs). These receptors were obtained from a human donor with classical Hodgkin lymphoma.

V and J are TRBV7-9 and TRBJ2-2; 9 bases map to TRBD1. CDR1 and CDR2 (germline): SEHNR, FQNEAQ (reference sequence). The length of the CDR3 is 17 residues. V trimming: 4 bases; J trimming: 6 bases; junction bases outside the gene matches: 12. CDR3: CASSSVGDRDRSGELFF. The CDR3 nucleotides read TGTGCCAGCAGCTCAGTTGGGGACAGGGATCGCTCCGGGGAGCTGTTTTTT.

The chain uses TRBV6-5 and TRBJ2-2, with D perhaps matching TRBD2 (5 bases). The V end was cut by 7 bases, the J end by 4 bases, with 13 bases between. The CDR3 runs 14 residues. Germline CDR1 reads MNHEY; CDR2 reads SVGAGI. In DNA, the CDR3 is TGTGCCAGCAACTCCGGGATACCCACCGGGGAGCTGTTTTTT. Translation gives CASNSGIPTGELFF.

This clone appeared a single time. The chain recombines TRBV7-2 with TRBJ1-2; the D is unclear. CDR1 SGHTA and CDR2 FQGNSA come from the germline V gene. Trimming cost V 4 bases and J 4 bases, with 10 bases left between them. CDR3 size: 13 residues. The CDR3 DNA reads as TGTGCCAGCAGCTCCTCGGGTCTCTATGGCTACACCTTC. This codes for CASSSSGLYGYTF.

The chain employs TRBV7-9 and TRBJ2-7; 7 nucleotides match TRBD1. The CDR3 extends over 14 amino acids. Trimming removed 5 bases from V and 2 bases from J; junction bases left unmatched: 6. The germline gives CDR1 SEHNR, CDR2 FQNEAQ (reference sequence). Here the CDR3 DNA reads TGTGCCAGCAGCCGCGACAGGGAAACCTACGAGCAGTACTTC. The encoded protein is CASSRDRETYEQYF.

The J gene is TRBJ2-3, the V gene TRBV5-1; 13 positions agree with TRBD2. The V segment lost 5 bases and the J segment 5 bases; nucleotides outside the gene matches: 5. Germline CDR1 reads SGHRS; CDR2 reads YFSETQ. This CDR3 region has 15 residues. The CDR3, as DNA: TGCGCCAGCAGAAGGACTAGCGGGAGTATAGATACGCAGTATTTT. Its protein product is CASRRTSGSIDTQYF.

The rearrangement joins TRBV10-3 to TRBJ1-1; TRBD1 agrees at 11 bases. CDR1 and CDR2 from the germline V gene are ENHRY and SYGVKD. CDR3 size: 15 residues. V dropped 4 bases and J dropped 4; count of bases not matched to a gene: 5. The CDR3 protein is CAISGGQGGFTEAFF. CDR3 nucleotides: TGTGCCATCAGTGGGGGACAGGGGGGATTCACTGAAGCTTTCTTT.

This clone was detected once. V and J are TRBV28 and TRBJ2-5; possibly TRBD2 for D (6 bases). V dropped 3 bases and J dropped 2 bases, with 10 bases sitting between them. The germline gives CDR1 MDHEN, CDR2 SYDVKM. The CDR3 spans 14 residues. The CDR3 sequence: CASSFSGVQETQYF. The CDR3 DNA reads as TGTGCCAGCAGTTTCTCGGGGGTACAAGAGACCCAGTACTTC.

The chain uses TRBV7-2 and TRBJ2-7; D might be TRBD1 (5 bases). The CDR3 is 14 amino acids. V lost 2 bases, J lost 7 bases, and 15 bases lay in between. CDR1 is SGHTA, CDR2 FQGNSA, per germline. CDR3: CASSLRGDPWEQYF. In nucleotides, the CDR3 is TGTGCCAGCAGCTTAAGGGGCGACCCGTGGGAGCAGTACTTC.

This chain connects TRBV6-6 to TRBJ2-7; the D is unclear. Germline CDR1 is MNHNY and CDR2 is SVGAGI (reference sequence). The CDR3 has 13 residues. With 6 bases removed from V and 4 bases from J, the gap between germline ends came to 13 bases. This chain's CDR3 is CASSSLTTYEQYF. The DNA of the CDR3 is TGTGCCAGCAGCTCCCTTACCACTTACGAGCAGTACTTC.

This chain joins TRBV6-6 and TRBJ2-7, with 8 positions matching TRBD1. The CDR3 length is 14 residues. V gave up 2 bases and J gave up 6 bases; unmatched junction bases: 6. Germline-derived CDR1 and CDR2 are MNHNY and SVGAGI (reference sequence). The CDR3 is CASSYDRGAGEQYF. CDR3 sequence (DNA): TGTGCCAGCAGTTACGACAGGGGCGCGGGCGAGCAGTACTTC.

CDR3 region: CASTIEPSGQYQETQYF. The CDR3 DNA reads as TGCGCCAGCACCATAGAACCTAGCGGGCAGTACCAAGAGACCCAGTACTTC. The genes are TRBV5-1 and TRBJ2-5, with 8 bases that match TRBD2. Germline trimming cut 6 bases from V and 0 bases from J; bases unmatched to any gene: 13. Looked up from germline, CDR1 is SGHRS and CDR2 is YFSETQ. This CDR3 is 17 amino acids long.

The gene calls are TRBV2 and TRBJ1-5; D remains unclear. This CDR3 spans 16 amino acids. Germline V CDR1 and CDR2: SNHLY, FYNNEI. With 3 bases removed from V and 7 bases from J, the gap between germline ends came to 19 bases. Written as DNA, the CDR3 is TGTGCCAGCAGTGAGATACAGCCTGGATTAGGGCAGCCCCAGCATTTT. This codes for CASSEIQPGLGQPQHF.

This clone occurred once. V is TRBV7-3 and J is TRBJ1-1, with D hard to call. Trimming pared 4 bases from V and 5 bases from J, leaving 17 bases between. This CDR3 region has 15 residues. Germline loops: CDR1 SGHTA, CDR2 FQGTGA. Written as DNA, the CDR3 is TGTGCCAGCAGCTCGGACGGACGGGCGGTAACTGAAGCTTTCTTT. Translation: CASSSDGRAVTEAFF.

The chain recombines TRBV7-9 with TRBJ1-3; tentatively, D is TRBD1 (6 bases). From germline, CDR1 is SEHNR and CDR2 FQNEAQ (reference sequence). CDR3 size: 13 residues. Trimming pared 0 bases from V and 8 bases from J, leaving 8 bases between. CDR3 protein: CASSLAPGDTIYF. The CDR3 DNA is TGTGCCAGCAGCTTAGCGCCAGGGGACACCATATATTTT.

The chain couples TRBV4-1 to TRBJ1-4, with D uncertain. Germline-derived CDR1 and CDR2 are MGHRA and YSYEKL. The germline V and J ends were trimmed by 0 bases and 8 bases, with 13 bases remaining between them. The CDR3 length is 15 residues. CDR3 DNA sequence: TGCGCCAGCAGCCAAGACCGGACCCCCATAGAAAAACTGTTTTTT. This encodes CASSQDRTPIEKLFF.

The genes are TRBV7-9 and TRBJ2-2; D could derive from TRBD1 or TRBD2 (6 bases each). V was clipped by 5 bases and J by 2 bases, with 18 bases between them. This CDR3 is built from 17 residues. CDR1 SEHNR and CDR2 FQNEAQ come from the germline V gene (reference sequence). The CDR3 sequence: CASSPRGQGINTGELFF. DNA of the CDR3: TGTGCCAGCAGCCCCCGGGGGCAGGGCATTAACACCGGGGAGCTGTTTTTT.

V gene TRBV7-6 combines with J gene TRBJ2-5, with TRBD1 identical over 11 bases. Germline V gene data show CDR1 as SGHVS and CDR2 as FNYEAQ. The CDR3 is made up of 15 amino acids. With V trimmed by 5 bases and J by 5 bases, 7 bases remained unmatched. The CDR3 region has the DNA TGTGCCAGCAGCCCCTGGACAGGGGGCGAGGAGACCCAGTACTTC. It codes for CASSPWTGGEETQYF.

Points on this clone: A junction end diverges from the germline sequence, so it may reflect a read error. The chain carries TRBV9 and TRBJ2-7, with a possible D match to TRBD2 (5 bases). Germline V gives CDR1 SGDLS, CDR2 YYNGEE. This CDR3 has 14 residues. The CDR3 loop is CASSPEAGSHEQYF. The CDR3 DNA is TGTGCCAGCAGCCCCGAGGCGGGCTCCCACGAGCAGTACTTC.

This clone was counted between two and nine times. The CDR3 reads CAIRDRGQPQHF. Written as DNA, the CDR3 is TGTGCCATCCGGGACAGGGGACAGCCCCAGCATTTT. This chain connects TRBV10-3 to TRBJ1-5; 10 bases are shared with TRBD1. CDR3 size: 12 residues. Germline V gene lookup returns CDR1 ENHRY and CDR2 SYGVKD. V was pared by 8 bases and J by 7 bases, with 2 bases of the junction left unmatched.

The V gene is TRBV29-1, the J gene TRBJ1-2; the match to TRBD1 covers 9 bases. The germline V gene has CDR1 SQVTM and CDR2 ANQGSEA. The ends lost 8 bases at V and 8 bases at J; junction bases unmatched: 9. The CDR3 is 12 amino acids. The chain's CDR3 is CSTSDRGGGYTF. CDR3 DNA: TGCAGCACGTCCGACAGGGGGGGCGGCTACACCTTC. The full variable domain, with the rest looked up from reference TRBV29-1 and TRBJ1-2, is SAVISQKPSRDICQRGTSLTIQCQVDSQVTMMFWYRQQPGQSLTLIATANQGSEATYESGFVIDKFPISRPNLTFSTLTVSNMSPEDSSIYLCSTSDRGGGYTFGSGTRLTVV.

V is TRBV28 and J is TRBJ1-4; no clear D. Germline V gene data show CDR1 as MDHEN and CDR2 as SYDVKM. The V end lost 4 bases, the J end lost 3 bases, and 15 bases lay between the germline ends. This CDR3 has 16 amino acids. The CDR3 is CASSSAPSAANEKLFF. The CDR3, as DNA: TGTGCCAGCAGTTCGGCGCCGTCGGCGGCTAATGAAAAACTGTTTTTT.

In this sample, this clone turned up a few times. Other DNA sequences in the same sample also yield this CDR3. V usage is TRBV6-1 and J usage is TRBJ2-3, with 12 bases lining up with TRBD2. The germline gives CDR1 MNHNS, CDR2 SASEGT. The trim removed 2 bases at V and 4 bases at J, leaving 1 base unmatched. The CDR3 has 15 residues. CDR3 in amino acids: CASSELAGGPDTQYF. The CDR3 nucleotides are TGTGCCAGCAGTGAACTAGCGGGAGGGCCAGATACGCAGTATTTT.

CDR3 region: CSVNWMNTEAFF. The CDR3 DNA sequence: TGCAGCGTAAATTGGATGAACACTGAAGCTTTCTTT. This rearrangement joins TRBV29-1 to TRBJ1-1, with unresolved D. CDR1 and CDR2 from the germline V gene are SQVTM and ANQGSEA. This CDR3 region has 12 residues. Trimming cost V 6 bases and J 0 bases, with 8 bases left between them.

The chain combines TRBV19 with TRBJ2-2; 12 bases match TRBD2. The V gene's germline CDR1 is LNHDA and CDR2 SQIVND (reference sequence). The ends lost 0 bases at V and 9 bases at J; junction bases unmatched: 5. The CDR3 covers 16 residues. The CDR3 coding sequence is TGTGCCAGTAGTATAGACCTAGCGGGAGGGCCGCGGGAGCTGTTTTTT. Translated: CASSIDLAGGPRELFF. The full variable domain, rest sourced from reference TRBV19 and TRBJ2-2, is DGGITQSPKYLFRKEGQNVTLSCEQNLNHDAMYWYRQDPGQGLRLIYYSQIVNDFQKGDIAEGYSVSREKKESFPLTVTSAQKNPTAFYLCASSIDLAGGPRELFFGEGSRLTVL.

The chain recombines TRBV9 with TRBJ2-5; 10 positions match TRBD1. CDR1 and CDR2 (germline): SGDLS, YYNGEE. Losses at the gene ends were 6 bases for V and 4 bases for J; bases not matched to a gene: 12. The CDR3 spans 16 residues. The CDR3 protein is CASTPTGTGVGETQYF. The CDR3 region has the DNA TGTGCCAGCACCCCCACCGGGACAGGGGTGGGAGAGACCCAGTACTTC.